This entry is about one T cell receptor (beta chain). What it binds is unknown. Study-level results: Tumor-infiltrating Treg TCR alpha and beta sequences overlapped most with tumor naive CD4+ T cells, then blood naive. Larger-cohort validation covered only one TCR beta V-J rearrangement.

Full-length variable regions came from constant-region reverse primers plus semi-nested Nested Universal Primer A PCR. MiXCR, run by TCRdb on the 5' RACE reads, gives a single entry per CDR3 protein. This sample yields nearly 40,000 distinct CDR3 sequences, of which 15% to 20% are seen a single time; approximately 2.9% belongs to the top ten. Sequenced material: naive CD4+ T cells sorted from a lymph node. Subset given: naive CD4+ T cells, CD4+CD45RA+CD25-. The clonotype was recovered from a female donor with breast cancer.

CDR3 DNA sequence: TGCAGTGCTCCCCGCCGACTAGCGGATTACAATGAGCAGTTCTTC. This encodes CSAPRRLADYNEQFF. V is TRBV20-1 and J is TRBJ2-1; 9 bases match TRBD2. The CDR3 is 15 residues long. V trimming: 5 bases; J trimming: 4 bases; junction bases outside the gene matches: 9. Germline values: CDR1 DFQATT, CDR2 SNEGSKA (reference sequence).